Shown below are 18 T cell receptor beta chains from a single sample sequenced in a study of shared clonotypes between healthy human individuals. Clones were read by immunoSEQ multiplex PCR, and TCRdb kept only the in-frame ones, dropping some. The sample lists about 1,800,000 clones, about 95% occurring once. CD45RO negativity and positive selection for CCR7 defined naive CD8 cells, a population that excluded terminally differentiated effector memory CD45RA+ cells. Sequenced material: naive CD8+ T cells sorted from blood. The receptors stem from a man between 18 and 35 years old in good health.

The chain uses TRBV19 and TRBJ2-7, with 8 bases aligning to TRBD1. After removal of 2 bases from V and 0 bases from J, the junction contained 3 bases not matched to a gene. Germline V gives CDR1 LNHDA, CDR2 SQIVND (reference sequence). This CDR3 is built from 15 residues. The CDR3 reads CASSITQGASYEQYF. CDR3 coding DNA: TGTGCCAGTAGTATAACCCAGGGGGCCTCCTACGAGCAGTACTTC.

As for this clone: The same CDR3 also results from other DNA sequences found in this sample. The rearrangement links TRBV27 to TRBJ1-2; no clear D gene. V shed 5 bases and J shed 3 bases, with 10 bases lying between them. The V gene's germline CDR1 is MNHEY and CDR2 SMNVEV (reference sequence). This CDR3 is built from 13 residues. As DNA, the CDR3 is TGTGCCAGCAGTCTCGGGCTTCACTATGGCTACACCTTC. It encodes CASSLGLHYGYTF.

The rearrangement uses TRBV2 and TRBJ2-7; TRBD1 matches at 11 bases. Trimming cost V 5 bases and J 6 bases; bases outside gene matches: 3. The CDR3 length is 13 residues. Per germline, CDR1 SNHLY and CDR2 FYNNEI. The CDR3 coding sequence is TGTGCCAGCAGTTCGGGACAGGGGGGCGAGCAGTACTTC. Encoded protein: CASSSGQGGEQYF.

To note about this clone: This same CDR3 is encoded by further DNA sequences in the sample. The chain recombines TRBV7-9 with TRBJ1-6; D is undetermined. V shed 5 bases and J shed 5 bases, with 4 bases lying between them. Germline V gene data show CDR1 as SEHNR and CDR2 as FQNEAQ (reference sequence). The CDR3 runs to 12 residues. Here the CDR3 reads CASSPDNSPLHF. The CDR3 coding sequence is TGTGCCAGCAGCCCTGATAATTCACCCCTCCACTTT. The entire variable domain, with the rest obtained from reference TRBV7-9 and TRBJ1-6, is as follows: DTGVSQNPRHKITKRGQNVTFRCDPISEHNRLYWYRQTLGQGPEFLTYFQNEAQLEKSRLLSDRFSAERPKGSFSTLEIQRTEQGDSAMYLCASSPDNSPLHFGNGTRLTVT.

The J gene is TRBJ1-2, the V gene TRBV7-9; tentatively, D is TRBD1 (5 bases). CDR3 length: 15 amino acids. Trimming left V 1 base short and J 6 bases short, with 15 bases between. Germline CDR1 is SEHNR and CDR2 is FQNEAQ (reference sequence). The CDR3 bases are TGTGCCAGCAGCTTAGTAGGATCGGGGGACGATGGCTACACCTTC. Protein product: CASSLVGSGDDGYTF.

V usage is TRBV19 and J usage is TRBJ2-1; D is tentatively TRBD1 or TRBD2 (5 bases each). The V end lost 5 bases, the J end lost 2 bases, and 13 bases lay between the germline ends. This CDR3 is built from 15 residues. Germline CDR1 and CDR2: LNHDA and SQIVND (reference sequence). This CDR3 reads CASSLYGTTYNEQFF. The CDR3 DNA follows: TGTGCCAGTAGTTTATACGGGACCACCTACAATGAGCAGTTCTTC.

The rearrangement joins TRBV6-5 to TRBJ1-1, with a tentative D call TRBD1 (5 bases). This CDR3 is 14 amino acids long. V was trimmed by 2 bases and J by 8 bases, leaving 15 bases between them. Germline loops: CDR1 MNHEY, CDR2 SVGAGI. Here the CDR3 reads CASSYQGSGNEAFF. CDR3 nucleotide sequence: TGTGCCAGCAGTTACCAGGGATCCGGGAACGAAGCTTTCTTT.

The chain links TRBV6-1 to TRBJ2-2; TRBD1 aligns across 8 bases. This CDR3 comprises 15 residues. The V gene's germline CDR1 is MNHNS and CDR2 SASEGT. V dropped 8 bases and J dropped 8; count of bases not matched to a gene: 13. CDR3: CASRSLTGGRGELFF. The DNA of the CDR3 is TGTGCCAGCCGGTCTCTTACAGGGGGAAGGGGGGAGCTGTTTTTT.

This clone was detected only a few times. The V and J genes are TRBV7-9 and TRBJ2-4; D possibly matches TRBD1 or TRBD2 (7 bases each). Germline V gene lookup returns CDR1 SEHNR and CDR2 FQNEAQ (reference sequence). The germline V and J ends were trimmed by 1 base and 8 bases, with 18 bases remaining between them. The CDR3 runs 16 residues. As DNA, the CDR3 is TGTGCCAGCAGCTTAGGGGAGGGGGCGAACACAGACATTCAGTACTTC. It encodes CASSLGEGANTDIQYF.

This chain links TRBV28 with TRBJ2-1, with D perhaps assigned TRBD1 or TRBD2 (5 bases each). The V gene lost 1 base and the J gene lost 5 bases, with 18 bases spanning the gap. Germline values: CDR1 MDHEN, CDR2 SYDVKM. The CDR3 runs 17 residues. The CDR3 spells CASSLSYPGTYNNEQFF. The CDR3 nucleotides read TGTGCCAGCAGTTTATCCTACCCGGGGACCTATAACAATGAGCAGTTCTTC. The full variable domain, its missing parts supplied by reference TRBV28 and TRBJ2-1, is DVKVTQSSRYLVKRTGEKVFLECVQDMDHENMFWYRQDPGLGLRLIYFSYDVKMKEKGDIPEGYSVSREKKERFSLILESASTNQTSMYLCASSLSYPGTYNNEQFFGPGTRLTVL.

The gene calls are TRBV2 and TRBJ2-3, with TRBD1 as a possible D gene (6 bases). Between the trimmed V and J ends, which lost 11 bases and 6 bases, there was a span of 18 bases. Germline V gene sequence: CDR1 SNHLY, CDR2 FYNNEI. This CDR3 contains 13 residues. DNA of the CDR3: TGTGCCGGGGATTCCCCTAGGGGGGATACGCAGTATTTT. Residues: CAGDSPRGDTQYF.

V and J are TRBV15 and TRBJ1-2; TRBD1 is a possible D gene (6 bases). The CDR3 runs to 16 residues. Germline CDR1 reads LNHNV; CDR2 reads YYDKDF (reference sequence). Between the trimmed V and J ends, which lost 0 bases and 3 bases, there was a span of 14 bases. Here the CDR3 DNA reads TGTGCCACCAGCAGAGACGGGGGGCAGTGGGACTATGGCTACACCTTC. Protein: CATSRDGGQWDYGYTF.

The gene calls are TRBV7-2 and TRBJ2-1; maybe TRBD2 (6 bases). The ends were cut back, 5 bases at V and 8 bases at J, with 13 bases in the middle. This CDR3 is built from 13 residues. Germline V gene sequence: CDR1 SGHTA, CDR2 FQGNSA. CDR3 sequence reads: CASSPRESDEQFF. The CDR3 DNA is TGTGCCAGCAGCCCACGGGAGAGTGATGAGCAGTTCTTC.

The gene calls are TRBV2 and TRBJ2-7; D ambiguous. With 3 bases removed from V and 3 bases from J, the gap between germline ends came to 9 bases. The CDR3 has 13 residues. Germline-derived CDR1 and CDR2 are SNHLY and FYNNEI. CDR3 sequence (DNA): TGTGCCAGCAGTGAGTTGGTGGACTACGAGCAGTACTTC. Its translation: CASSELVDYEQYF.

The chain combines TRBV15 with TRBJ2-7; D is perhaps TRBD2 (5 bases). The V end lost 3 bases, the J end lost 2 bases, and 14 bases lay between the germline ends. This CDR3 is 15 amino acids long. Germline CDR1 is LNHNV and CDR2 is YYDKDF (reference sequence). CDR3 in DNA: TGTGCCACCAGCAGCCCGGGCCTAGCCCCCTACGAGCAGTACTTC. Translated: CATSSPGLAPYEQYF.

This clone appeared a few times. The chain is built from TRBV29-1 and TRBJ1-1; D is unclear. The V gene lost 6 bases and the J gene lost 0 bases, with 8 bases spanning the gap. The CDR3 has 12 amino acids. Germline V gene data show CDR1 as SQVTM and CDR2 as ANQGSEA. The CDR3 nucleotides are TGCAGCGTAGAAATAGTGAACACTGAAGCTTTCTTT. Residues: CSVEIVNTEAFF.

The rearrangement links TRBV27 to TRBJ2-1; no firm D call. CDR1 MNHEY and CDR2 SMNVEV come from the germline V gene (reference sequence). CDR3 length: 14 amino acids. V was clipped by 2 bases and J by 3 bases, with 8 bases between them. For the CDR3, the DNA is TGTGCCAGCAGTTTAATTGGGGACTACAATGAGCAGTTCTTC. The encoded protein is CASSLIGDYNEQFF.

V is TRBV10-3 and J is TRBJ2-7; no clear D gene. V lost 3 bases to trimming and J lost 5 bases, with 11 bases between them. The CDR3 extends over 13 amino acids. Per germline, CDR1 ENHRY and CDR2 SYGVKD. The CDR3 nucleotides read TGTGCCATCAGTGATTATAGGGTTGACGAGCAGTACTTC. Translated: CAISDYRVDEQYF.